Sequencing of this TCR beta chain was carried out in a study of cytomegalovirus exposure and HLA in healthy donors. Study overall: Unique TCRs numbering roughly 85 million, obtained from HLA-typed donors, made up an early data release. Study-wide findings and caveats: The presence/absence work took it that sequencing depth was about the same across donors. The authors listed approximately 160 TCR beta chains as cytomegalovirus-associated. A later analysis showed TCR association rates differing by HLA locus, peaking at DRB1 and lowest at HLA-C.

Points on this clone: As yet, its antigen is unknown.

The CDR3 loop spans 15 amino acids. V lost 3 bases and J lost 2; bases outside the gene matches: 7. CDR1 and CDR2 from the germline V gene are MDHEN and SYDVKM. PCR was performed using 60 Vbeta and 13 Jbeta primers. Clones were read by immunoSEQ multiplex PCR, and TCRdb kept only the in-frame ones, dropping some. The sample data list tens of thousands of clones. The sequenced material came from PBMCs. This receptor was obtained from a woman aged 25 to 39 in good health and CMV-seronegative. The chain uses TRBV28 and TRBJ2-7; the match to TRBD2 covers 7 bases. CDR3 bases: TGTGCCAGCAGTTTTCTGGGGGAGGGCCCCTACGAGCAGTACTTC. Translating it yields CASSFLGEGPYEQYF.